Listed below are T cell receptor beta chains from one sample, sequenced in a study of cytomegalovirus exposure and HLA in healthy donors. The repertoire was sequenced with immunoSEQ multiplex PCR; TCRdb's copy has only in-frame clones and lacks some. The listing contains approximately 80,000 clones. The specimen was PBMCs. The receptors originated from a woman aged 25-40 years in good health and CMV-seronegative. Each CDR3 is given with its conserved first and last residue. Each record gives: V gene, D gene, J gene, CDR3 protein, CDR3 DNA. A D gene is named only where the DNA matches it firmly.

V: TRBV6-5
D: NA
J: TRBJ2-6
CDR3: CASSSPFSGANVLTF
DNA: TGTGCCAGCAGTTCCCCCTTCTCTGGGGCCAACGTCCTGACTTTC

V: TRBV15
D: NA
J: TRBJ1-1
CDR3: CATSRGVRGSEAFF
DNA: TGTGCCACCAGCAGGGGGGTTAGGGGGTCTGAAGCTTTCTTT

V: TRBV7-2
D: TRBD1
J: TRBJ2-4
CDR3: CASSPPRDRGGAKNIQYF
DNA: TGTGCCAGCAGCCCCCCTCGGGACAGGGGGGGGGCCAAAAACATTCAGTACTTC

V: TRBV19
D: TRBD1
J: TRBJ1-4
CDR3: CASSISGQGREKLFF
DNA: TGTGCCAGTAGTATTTCGGGACAGGGTCGAGAAAAACTGTTTTTT

V: TRBV29-1
D: TRBD1
J: TRBJ1-2
CDR3: CSAELTGALGYTF
DNA: TGCAGCGCCGAATTGACAGGGGCGCTGGGCTACACCTTC

V: TRBV7-9
D: NA
J: TRBJ1-1
CDR3: CASSLSEGYTEAFF
DNA: TGTGCCAGCAGCTTGTCCGAGGGATACACTGAAGCTTTCTTT

V: TRBV11-1
D: NA
J: TRBJ2-7
CDR3: CASSRRGQSSYEQYF
DNA: TGTGCCAGCAGCCGCCGCGGACAGAGCTCCTACGAGCAGTACTTC

V: TRBV9
D: TRBD2
J: TRBJ2-3
CDR3: CASSPSGSTDTQYF
DNA: TGTGCCAGCAGTCCTAGCGGAAGCACAGATACGCAGTATTTT

V: TRBV5-1
D: NA
J: TRBJ1-1
CDR3: CASSLVGSGNTEDFF
DNA: NA

V: TRBV27
D: TRBD1
J: TRBJ1-1
CDR3: CASRSTGGMRFLYEAFF
DNA: TGTGCCAGCAGGTCCACAGGGGGGATGCGATTTTTGTATGAAGCTTTCTTT